These T cell receptor beta chains were read from a single sample in a study of blood T cell repertoires in COVID-19. Sequenced by immunoSEQ multiplex PCR; TCRdb stores in-frame clones only, minus some. The data show 250,000 to 300,000 clones, roughly 90% seen once. Sequencing was done on a sample of peripheral blood. The source of these receptors is an older woman with acute or convalescent COVID-19. CDR3s include the opening cysteine and the closing phenylalanine or tryptophan. A D gene is named only where the DNA matches it firmly. Clone sizes are given selectively: once, few, many, or a class where the clone is expanded.

CDR3 | DNA | J | V | size | D
CASSLEWDISYEQYF | TGTGCCAGCAGCTTAGAATGGGACATATCCTACGAGCAGTACTTC | TRBJ2-7 | TRBV7-9 | few | -
CASSPTQRGRETQYF | TGCGCCAGCAGCCCTACACAGCGGGGGAGGGAGACCCAGTACTTC | TRBJ2-5 | TRBV4-1 | - | TRBD2
CASSLPVYGYTF | TGTGCCAGCAGTTTACCTGTCTATGGCTACACCTTC | TRBJ1-2 | TRBV28 | - | -
CASSLLRGQAQYF | TGTGCCAGCAGCTTACTCAGGGGGCAAGCCCAGTACTTC | TRBJ2-5 | TRBV7-3 | - | TRBD1
CASSPRGQGDQPQHF | TGTGCCAGCAGCCCCAGGGGACAGGGTGATCAGCCCCAGCATTTT | TRBJ1-5 | TRBV28 | - | TRBD1
CASSTPGGAYGYTF | TGTGCCAGCAGTACTCCAGGGGGCGCCTATGGCTACACCTTC | TRBJ1-2 | TRBV28 | - | TRBD1
CATSDRVNYGYTF | TGTGCCACCAGTGACCGGGTCAACTATGGCTACACCTTC | TRBJ1-2 | TRBV24-1 | - | -
CASSWAGGVTGELFF | TGTGCCAGCAGTTGGGCGGGAGGGGTTACCGGGGAGCTGTTTTTT | TRBJ2-2 | TRBV27 | - | TRBD2
CASSPTGNYGYTF | TGTGCCAGCAGCCCGACAGGGAACTATGGCTACACCTTC | TRBJ1-2 | TRBV7-8 | - | TRBD1
CASSVAGGDSPLHF | TGTGCCAGCAGTGTTGCAGGGGGCGATTCACCCCTCCACTTT | TRBJ1-6 | TRBV2 | - | TRBD1
CASLHPGQGDWELFF | TGTGCCAGCCTACACCCGGGACAGGGGGATTGGGAGCTGTTTTTT | TRBJ2-2 | TRBV7-9 | few | TRBD1
CATRGTGSNQPQHF | TGTGCCACCAGGGGGACAGGGAGCAATCAGCCCCAGCATTTT | TRBJ1-5 | TRBV27 | - | TRBD1
CASTERIEGGYTF | TGTGCCAGCACTGAGAGGATAGAGGGTGGCTACACCTTC | TRBJ1-2 | TRBV2 | - | -
CAIISGTGIYYGYTF | TGTGCCATCATTTCGGGGACAGGGATATATTATGGCTACACCTTC | TRBJ1-2 | TRBV7-2 | - | TRBD1
CASSRGTSGEQYF | TGTGCCAGCTCTAGGGGGACGTCTGGGGAGCAGTACTTC | TRBJ2-7 | TRBV9 | - | -
CASSPQAQGTEAFF | TGTGCCAGCTCACCTCAGGCGCAGGGCACTGAAGCTTTCTTT | TRBJ1-1 | TRBV18 | once | -
CASSLEGGRTTGELFF | TGTGCCAGCAGCTTAGAGGGCGGGAGGACTACCGGGGAGCTGTTTTTT | TRBJ2-2 | TRBV11-2 | once | TRBD2
CASSRDKNSPLHF | TGTGCCAGCTCCAGGGACAAGAATTCACCCCTCCACTTT | TRBJ1-6 | TRBV18 | - | -
CASSFPPRQVYGYTF | TGTGCCAGCAGCTTCCCCCCACGGCAGGTCTATGGCTACACCTTC | TRBJ1-2 | TRBV11-2 | few | -
CASSMRGETGELFF | TGCGCCAGCAGCATGCGGGGGGAGACCGGGGAGCTGTTTTTT | TRBJ2-2 | TRBV5-1 | - | TRBD2